This TCR beta chain comes out of a study of shared clonotypes between healthy human individuals. Whole-study context: Samples came from a couple of female and a few male donors aged 18 to 49.

Deep-level running was used for the assay. Repertoires were generated with immunoSEQ multiplex PCR, while TCRdb's copy carries only in-frame clones and drops some. The sample lists under 700,000 clones, approximately 95% occurring once. Study-wide points: The low donor count limited represented genetic and exposure-history diversity.

V was pared by 0 bases and J by 5 bases, with 8 bases between. Germline CDR1 reads SGHDT; CDR2 reads YYEEEE. The CDR3 runs 14 residues. Worth noting for this clone: Antigen: not known.

Naive CD8 populations comprised CD45RO-negative cells positively selected for CCR7, excluding terminally differentiated effector memory CD45RA+ cells. Caucasian adults living in Nashville, Tennessee, provided all samples. The sequence came from a woman aged 25 to 39 in good health. This chain links TRBV5-6 with TRBJ2-2; D may be TRBD2 (6 bases). Sequencing was performed on naive CD8+ T cells sorted from blood. Written as DNA, the CDR3 is TGTGCCAGCAGCTTGGCGAGCGGGACCGGGGAGCTGTTTTTT. Its protein is CASSLASGTGELFF.